The next 4 T cell receptor beta chains were all read from a single sample in a study of OX40 agonist ivuxolimab in advanced cancers. The table came from immunoSEQ multiplex PCR; TCRdb's copy has only in-frame clones and leaves some out. This sample has 34,000 or so clones, with 81% found just once. Source: CD4+ or CD8+ T cells sorted from blood, taken in a trial of the OX40 agonist ivuxolimab. These receptors were taken from an adult with an advanced solid tumor such as melanoma, head and neck, liver or kidney cancer.

The CDR3 region is CASSAGLAGRVGKYF. Written as DNA, the CDR3 is TGTGCCAGCAGCGCGGGGCTAGCGGGTCGGGTGGGGAAGTACTTC. The chain couples TRBV7-2 to TRBJ2-7; TRBD2 aligns across 8 bases. V lost 5 bases to trimming and J lost 11 bases; unmatched junction nucleotides: 17. Germline CDR1 reads SGHTA; CDR2 reads FQGNSA. CDR3 length: 15 residues.

The V and J genes are TRBV6-1 and TRBJ1-2, with D maybe TRBD1 (5 bases). V was shortened by 8 bases and J by 7 bases, with 14 bases between the two germline ends. Germline V CDR1 and CDR2: MNHNS, SASEGT. The CDR3 is made up of 12 amino acids. CDR3 region: CASRDGSLGYTF. In DNA, the CDR3 is TGTGCCAGCCGGGACGGCTCCCTTGGCTACACCTTC.

This clone was recorded once. V gene TRBV7-2 combines with J gene TRBJ2-6; D unclear. CDR3 length: 13 amino acids. Germline V gene data show CDR1 as SGHTA and CDR2 as FQGNSA. Trimming took 8 bases from V and 4 from J, leaving 9 bases between them. Here the CDR3 reads CASGFKGANVLTF. The DNA for the CDR3 is TGTGCCAGCGGGTTTAAGGGGGCCAACGTCCTGACTTTC.

The chain links TRBV18 to TRBJ1-2; no firm D call. V lost 3 bases and J 7 bases, leaving 12 bases between the germline ends. CDR1 KGHSH and CDR2 LQKENI come from the germline V gene. CDR3 size: 13 residues. The chain's CDR3 is CASSPSTAGGYTF. The CDR3 DNA is TGTGCCAGCTCACCGTCTACAGCCGGTGGCTACACCTTC. The full variable domain, its missing parts supplied by reference TRBV18 and TRBJ1-2, is NAGVMQNPRHLVRRRGQEARLRCSPMKGHSHVYWYRQLPEEGLKFMVYLQKENIIDESGMPKERFSAEFPKEGPSILRIQQVVRGDSAAYFCASSPSTAGGYTFGSGTRLTVV.